The 16 T cell receptor beta chains below all came from one sample that was sequenced in a study of identical twins. TCRdb re-analysed the 5' RACE reads in MiXCR, keeping a single row per CDR3 protein. The sample has fewer than 250,000 distinct CDR3 sequences; less than 20% are singletons. In addition, the sample was reused for a study of T cells expressing NK-cell markers.

Sequenced: CD8+ T cells sorted from blood. The origin of the receptors is a woman under 30 in good health.

This clonotype was observed a few times. This chain uses TRBV20-1 with TRBJ2-2; no clear D gene. Germline CDR1 reads DFQATT; CDR2 reads SNEGSKA (reference sequence). This CDR3 has 13 residues. Trimming removed 1 base from V and 3 bases from J, with 6 bases in between. In nucleotides, the CDR3 is TGCAGTGCTAGAGGAAGGGACACCGGGGAGCTGTTTTTT. Translating gives CSARGRDTGELFF.

V is TRBV28 and J is TRBJ2-7; 10 nucleotides line up with TRBD1. Germline CDR1 is MDHEN and CDR2 is SYDVKM. After removal of 6 bases from V and 3 bases from J, the junction contained 8 bases not matched to a gene. This CDR3 is built from 15 residues. The CDR3 coding sequence is TGTGCCAGCAGCAACACGGGACAGGGGTACTACGAGCAGTACTTC. Protein: CASSNTGQGYYEQYF.

The rearrangement uses TRBV27 and TRBJ1-2; D remains ambiguous. Germline CDR1 MNHEY, CDR2 SMNVEV (reference sequence). This CDR3 contains 14 residues. The V gene lost 4 bases and the J gene lost 4 bases, with 13 bases spanning the gap. This CDR3 reads CASSSRSSSYGYTF. The CDR3 nucleotides read TGTGCCAGCAGTTCCAGGTCTTCCTCCTATGGCTACACCTTC.

This clonotype was picked up a small number of times. The chain recombines TRBV10-3 with TRBJ1-2, with 7 bases aligning to TRBD1. Germline CDR1 is ENHRY and CDR2 is SYGVKD. The V and J ends lost 10 bases and 1 base, in that order; junction bases with no gene match: 12. CDR3 length: 15 amino acids. CDR3 protein: CATIQPGQSNYGYTF. For the CDR3, the DNA is TGTGCCACCATACAACCGGGACAGAGTAACTATGGCTACACCTTC.

This clonotype has just a few counts. This chain connects TRBV9 to TRBJ1-1, with D uncertain. V lost 3 bases and J 5 bases, leaving 11 bases between the germline ends. The germline V gene has CDR1 SGDLS and CDR2 YYNGEE. The CDR3 totals 13 residues. The DNA for the CDR3 is TGTGCCAGCAGCGCCGGGAGTGAGACTGAAGCTTTCTTT. This encodes CASSAGSETEAFF.

About this clonotype: As the CDR3 is not closed by the conserved phenylalanine or tryptophan, this likely results from a read error. This chain connects TRBV2 to TRBJ2-4; D remains unclear. V lost 7 bases, J lost 1 base, and 17 bases lay in between. Per the germline V gene, CDR1 is SNHLY and CDR2 is FYNNEI. There are 16 residues in the CDR3. This CDR3 reads CASTDELSVAKNIQYL. The CDR3 DNA reads TGTGCCAGCACCGACGAGCTCTCGGTCGCCAAAAACATTCAGTACCTC.

Only a few counts were recorded for this clonotype. The CDR3 bases are TGTGCCAGCAGTCCGGGATACGTTGACACTGAAGCTTTCTTT. This codes for CASSPGYVDTEAFF. This chain uses TRBV12-3 or TRBV12-4 with TRBJ1-1, with D hard to call. This CDR3 region has 14 residues. Trimming left V 5 bases short and J 3 bases short, with 13 bases between.

The rearrangement uses TRBV14 and TRBJ2-1, with 7 bases matching TRBD1. This CDR3 has 15 amino acids. The V and J ends lost 4 bases and 7 bases, in that order; junction bases with no gene match: 10. Germline CDR1 reads SGHDN; CDR2 reads FVKESK. The CDR3 loop is CASSLRQGSTNEQFF. CDR3 DNA: TGTGCCAGCAGCCTCCGACAGGGCTCTACGAATGAGCAGTTCTTC.

This chain uses TRBV20-1 with TRBJ2-7, with 9 bases matching TRBD2. Germline CDR1 reads DFQATT; CDR2 reads SNEGSKA (reference sequence). The CDR3 consists of 13 residues. V gave up 6 bases and J gave up 7 bases; unmatched junction bases: 10. CDR3 nucleotide sequence: TGCAGTGCCCATAGCGGGAGTCTGGGGGAGCAGTACTTC. Its translation: CSAHSGSLGEQYF.

This clonotype was counted a few times. This chain joins TRBV6-2 or TRBV6-3 and TRBJ2-7, with TRBD1 matching 7 bases. CDR1 and CDR2 (germline): MNHEY, SVGEGT. Losses at the gene ends were 6 bases for V and 5 bases for J; bases not matched to a gene: 4. This CDR3 has 12 amino acids. In DNA form, the CDR3 reads TGTGCCAGCAGCAATACAGGGGACGAGCAGTACTTC. Encoded protein: CASSNTGDEQYF.

This clonotype came up a few times. The chain employs TRBV15 and TRBJ2-1; 11 bases are shared with TRBD2. Unmatched junction bases numbered 10, after V lost 7 bases and J lost 8 bases. Germline CDR1 LNHNV, CDR2 YYDKDF (reference sequence). The CDR3 has 15 residues. The CDR3 sequence: CATTQLAGGEDEQFF. CDR3 bases: TGTGCCACCACCCAGCTAGCGGGAGGAGAGGATGAGCAGTTCTTC. Full variable domain (missing parts from reference TRBV15 and TRBJ2-1): DAMVIQNPRYQVTQFGKPVTLSCSQTLNHNVMYWYQQKSSQAPKLLFHYYDKDFNNEADTPDNFQSRRPNTSFCFLDIRSPGLGDTAMYLCATTQLAGGEDEQFFGPGTRLTVL.

This clonotype was recorded a few times. The V and J genes are TRBV5-6 and TRBJ2-7; no firm D call. Between the trimmed V and J ends, which lost 0 bases and 3 bases, there was a span of 7 bases. CDR1 and CDR2 from the germline V gene are SGHDT and YYEEEE. CDR3 size: 13 residues. CDR3 region: CASSLGSDYEQYF. The CDR3 coding sequence is TGTGCCAGCAGCTTGGGATCAGACTACGAGCAGTACTTC.

This clonotype was found a few times. V is TRBV3-1 and J is TRBJ2-1; no clear D gene. CDR3 length equals 13 residues. Germline loops: CDR1 LGHDT, CDR2 YNNKEL (reference sequence). V lost 4 bases to trimming and J lost 2 bases, with 6 bases between them. CDR3 bases: TGTGCCAGCAGCCCCACTGCCTACAATGAGCAGTTCTTC. It translates to CASSPTAYNEQFF.

This clonotype was counted a few times. The chain recombines TRBV7-9 with TRBJ1-1, with D perhaps matching TRBD1 (5 bases). The CDR3 is made up of 17 amino acids. Germline CDR1 and CDR2: SEHNR and FQNEAQ (reference sequence). V dropped 5 bases and J dropped 0 bases, with 19 bases sitting between them. The chain's CDR3 is CASSPSGQGTLNTEAFF. DNA of the CDR3: TGTGCCAGCAGCCCAAGCGGGCAGGGAACACTGAACACTGAAGCTTTCTTT.

This clonotype appeared a few times. V gene TRBV10-3 combines with J gene TRBJ1-2, with TRBD1 identical over 7 bases. Per germline, CDR1 ENHRY and CDR2 SYGVKD. This CDR3 has 14 amino acids. J lost 3 bases, V lost 6 bases, and 7 bases had no gene match. CDR3 DNA: TGTGCCATCAGCGGACCCGACAGGGACTATGGCTACACCTTC. Encoded protein: CAISGPDRDYGYTF.

To note about this clonotype: One junction end does not reproduce the germline sequence, and a read error may be involved. V gene TRBV7-9 combines with J gene TRBJ2-7, with 8 bases aligning to TRBD1. The length of the CDR3 is 15 residues. The germline CDR1 and CDR2 sequences are SEHNR and FQNEAQ (reference sequence). Here the CDR3 DNA reads TGTGCCAGCAGCCCGGGACAGGCCGGACTCGCTGGTGAGTTCTTC. Its translation is CASSPGQAGLAGEFF.